The 28 T cell receptor beta chains below come from one sample, sequenced in a study of T cell responses to AZD1222 COVID-19 vaccine. The table came from immunoSEQ multiplex PCR; TCRdb's copy has only in-frame clones and leaves some out. The sample holds fewer than 120,000 clones, over 90% seen once. Sequences were derived from peripheral blood, sampled 28 days after the second AZD1222 dose. These receptors came from an adult who received the AZD1222 COVID-19 vaccine.

In this sample, this clone turned up once. V is TRBV24-1 and J is TRBJ1-2, with D hard to call. This CDR3 is 13 amino acids long. Per the germline V gene, CDR1 is KGHDR and CDR2 is SFDVKD. The V and J ends lost 9 bases and 3 bases respectively, with 13 bases between them. The CDR3 DNA is TGTGCCACCGGACGCAAGGCTGACTATGGCTACACCTTC. It encodes CATGRKADYGYTF.

This rearrangement joins TRBV7-9 to TRBJ1-1, with no clear D. V was pared by 10 bases and J by 0 bases, with 9 bases between. The germline V gene encodes CDR1 SEHNR and CDR2 FQNEAQ (reference sequence). CDR3 length: 12 amino acids. The CDR3 reads CATTDLNTEAFF. Here the CDR3 DNA reads TGTGCCACCACTGACCTGAACACTGAAGCTTTCTTT.

V gene TRBV11-2 combines with J gene TRBJ1-2; D is undetermined. Trimming stripped 7 bases from V and 14 bases from J, with 17 bases between. The CDR3 totals 11 residues. Germline V lookup: CDR1 SGHAT, CDR2 FQNNGV. CDR3 nucleotides: TGTGCCAGCAACTCCCTCCGGGCTCCAACCTTC. Its translation: CASNSLRAPTF.

Of note for this clone: This sample also contains other DNA sequences that code for the same CDR3. V usage is TRBV6-5 and J usage is TRBJ2-7, with D hard to call. The germline V gene encodes CDR1 MNHEY and CDR2 SVGAGI. V was cut by 5 bases and J by 0 bases, with 5 bases left in between. There are 12 residues in the CDR3. The CDR3: CASSSSSYEQYF. CDR3 coding DNA: TGTGCCAGCAGTAGTAGCTCCTACGAGCAGTACTTC.

The CDR3 bases are TGTGCCAGCAGCTTGGCGGGGTGGAGGACTGAAGCTTTCTTT. Translating it yields CASSLAGWRTEAFF. The rearrangement links TRBV7-2 to TRBJ1-1; D is unclear. V gave up 3 bases and J gave up 5 bases, with 13 bases separating them. The CDR3 has 14 amino acids. Looked up from germline, CDR1 is SGHTA and CDR2 is FQGNSA.

The chain has TRBV5-1 and TRBJ2-2, with no clear D. The V end was cut by 0 bases, the J end by 6 bases, with 6 bases between. The CDR3 runs to 13 residues. Germline values: CDR1 SGHRS, CDR2 YFSETQ. In DNA, the CDR3 is TGCGCCAGCAGCTTGGGGACCCCCGGGGAGCTGTTTTTT. It yields the protein CASSLGTPGELFF.

This chain joins TRBV5-5 and TRBJ1-1; weak D call: TRBD1 (5 bases). V was cut by 1 base and J by 8 bases, with 9 bases left in between. Germline V CDR1 and CDR2: SGHKS, YYEKEE (reference sequence). CDR3 length: 12 amino acids. The CDR3 loop reads CASSLNRLEAFF. The CDR3 DNA is TGTGCCAGCAGCTTGAACAGGTTGGAAGCTTTCTTT.

J is TRBJ1-2 and V is TRBV12-3 or TRBV12-4, with D tentatively TRBD1 (5 bases). V lost 5 bases to trimming and J lost 4 bases, with 11 bases between them. CDR3 size: 13 residues. The CDR3 reads CASSIDRFYGYTF. CDR3 bases: TGTGCCAGCAGTATTGACAGATTCTATGGCTACACCTTC.

The rearrangement links TRBV6-5 to TRBJ1-5; D ambiguous. The V end was cut by 6 bases, the J end by 0 bases, with 6 bases between. CDR3 length: 13 residues. The germline CDR1 and CDR2 sequences are MNHEY and SVGAGI. The CDR3: CASRVYSNQPQHF. CDR3 coding DNA: TGTGCCAGCAGAGTATATAGCAATCAGCCCCAGCATTTT.

The CDR3 DNA reads TGTGCCAGCAGCGGGGGACTAGCGGCCAGCACCGGGGAGCTGTTTTTT. Protein product: CASSGGLAASTGELFF. This chain uses TRBV5-4 with TRBJ2-2, with 11 nucleotides matching TRBD2. V shed 4 bases, J shed 4 bases, and the junction held 6 bases outside the gene matches. Germline CDR1 and CDR2: SGHNT and YYREEE (reference sequence). The CDR3 length is 16 residues.

The chain has TRBV20-1 and TRBJ2-1; D gene unclear. The V gene's germline CDR1 is DFQATT and CDR2 SNEGSKA (reference sequence). The CDR3 consists of 14 residues. Deletions cut 3 bases from V and 0 bases from J, with 9 bases between. CDR3 bases: TGCAGTGCTAGTCGGCAATCCTCCTACAATGAGCAGTTCTTC. Translation: CSASRQSSYNEQFF.

The rearrangement joins TRBV6-2 or TRBV6-3 to TRBJ1-1; D is unclear. The CDR3 loop spans 15 amino acids. The V end was cut by 2 bases, the J end by 1 base, with 11 bases between. Germline CDR1 MNHEY, CDR2 SVGEGT. CDR3 in amino acids: CASSYPSKRNTEAFF. The CDR3 nucleotides read TGTGCCAGCAGTTACCCTTCTAAACGGAACACTGAAGCTTTCTTT.

This clone was recorded only once. The chain couples TRBV5-1 to TRBJ2-7; tentative D call: TRBD1 (5 bases). The CDR3 runs 17 residues. In germline, CDR1 is SGHRS, CDR2 YFSETQ. V was pared by 0 bases and J by 2 bases, with 18 bases between. The CDR3 is CASSLESGGQFPYEQYF. CDR3 DNA sequence: TGCGCCAGCAGCTTGGAGAGTGGCGGACAATTTCCCTACGAGCAGTACTTC.

The rearrangement joins TRBV5-1 to TRBJ1-1; 9 bases are a match to TRBD1. Germline CDR1 reads SGHRS; CDR2 reads YFSETQ. The V and J ends lost 3 bases and 4 bases, in that order; junction bases with no gene match: 4. The CDR3 is 14 residues long. For the CDR3, the DNA is TGCGCCAGCAGCTGGACAGGGGAGATCACTGAAGCTTTCTTT. Translating it yields CASSWTGEITEAFF.

Only one count was recorded for this clone. This chain joins TRBV6-5 and TRBJ1-2, with 7 bases aligning to TRBD1. J was trimmed by 6 bases and V by 2 bases; bases with no gene match: 9. This CDR3 comprises 15 residues. The germline V gene has CDR1 MNHEY and CDR2 SVGAGI. DNA of the CDR3: TGTGCCAGCAGTTACGGATTACAGGGGCTGCATGGCTACACCTTC. Its protein product is CASSYGLQGLHGYTF.

V usage is TRBV6-5 and J usage is TRBJ2-3; unclear D gene. This CDR3 region has 13 residues. CDR1 is MNHEY and CDR2 is SVGAGI in the germline V gene. Trimming took off 4 bases at V and 1 base at J, with 6 bases between the two ends. CDR3 sequence reads: CASSFQGTDTQYF. Written as DNA, the CDR3 is TGTGCCAGCAGTTTTCAGGGCACAGATACGCAGTATTTT.

This clone has a single count. The chain is built from TRBV5-1 and TRBJ2-7; 10 bases agree with TRBD2. CDR3 size: 14 residues. Germline CDR1 SGHRS, CDR2 YFSETQ. With 4 bases clipped from V and 2 bases from J, the junction kept 3 bases outside the gene matches. In DNA, the CDR3 is TGCGCCAGCAGCGGAACTAGCGGGACCTACGAGCAGTACTTC. The encoded protein is CASSGTSGTYEQYF.

The rearrangement joins TRBV10-3 to TRBJ1-1; TRBD1 aligns across 7 bases. Germline-derived CDR1 and CDR2 are ENHRY and SYGVKD. The CDR3 has 12 amino acids. Trimming removed 5 bases from V and 7 bases from J; junction bases left unmatched: 4. CDR3 nucleotides: TGTGCCATCAGTCGACAGGGTTTTGAAGCTTTCTTT. Translated, it gives CAISRQGFEAFF.

The V call is TRBV7-9, the J call TRBJ2-7; D possibly uses TRBD1 or TRBD2 (5 bases each). Trimming left V 5 bases short and J 2 bases short, with 19 bases between. In germline, CDR1 is SEHNR, CDR2 FQNEAQ (reference sequence). The length of the CDR3 is 16 residues. DNA for the CDR3: TGTGCCAGCAGCCGGACCCCCCTCGGGGCTACCTACGAGCAGTACTTC. It is translated as CASSRTPLGATYEQYF.

As regards this clone: At one of its ends the junction is not consistent with the germline gene, which may arise from a read error. This sequence joins TRBV19 and TRBJ2-1; D call uncertain. This CDR3 contains 14 residues. The germline gives CDR1 LNHDA, CDR2 SQIVND (reference sequence). The CDR3 here is CASSRIGSFNEQFF. The CDR3 DNA follows: TGTGCCAGTAGTAGGATCGGCTCCTTCAATGAGCAGTTCTTC.

The chain has TRBV12-5 and TRBJ2-7; D unclear. The CDR3 consists of 15 residues. With 2 bases removed from V and 0 bases from J, the gap between germline ends came to 11 bases. The germline V gene has CDR1 LGHNT and CDR2 FRNRAP. CDR3 region: CASGLHSQNSYEQYF. The DNA of the CDR3 is TGTGCTAGTGGTTTGCATTCCCAGAACTCCTACGAGCAGTACTTC. Combining the CDR3 with reference TRBV12-5 and TRBJ2-7 gives the whole variable domain DARVTQTPRHKVTEMGQEVTMRCQPILGHNTVFWYRQTMMQGLELLAYFRNRAPLDDSGMPKDRFSAEMPDATLATLKIQPSEPRDSAVYFCASGLHSQNSYEQYFGPGTRLTVT.

V usage is TRBV5-1 and J usage is TRBJ1-3, with no clear D. The CDR3 is made up of 15 amino acids. The germline V gene encodes CDR1 SGHRS and CDR2 YFSETQ. Between the trimmed V and J ends, which lost 1 base and 4 bases, there was a span of 12 bases. The CDR3 reads CASSLFGEPGNTIYF. The CDR3 nucleotides read TGCGCCAGCAGCTTGTTTGGGGAGCCAGGAAACACCATATATTTT.

DNA of the CDR3: TGTGCCAGCAGCCAAGATCTAGCAGGGACTAACTATGGCTACACCTTC. It encodes CASSQDLAGTNYGYTF. The V and J genes are TRBV4-2 and TRBJ1-2, with a weak D call TRBD1 (5 bases). From germline, CDR1 is LGHNA and CDR2 YNFKEQ. V lost 0 bases, J lost 0 bases, and 11 bases lay in between. The CDR3 is made up of 16 amino acids.

The chain joins TRBV13 to TRBJ1-6; TRBD1 is a possible D gene (5 bases). Germline V gene lookup returns CDR1 PRHDT and CDR2 FYEKMQ (reference sequence). Trimming removed 4 bases at V and 8 bases at J, with 15 bases between. CDR3 length: 15 residues. The CDR3 loop is CASSYQGRPYSPLHF. In DNA, the CDR3 is TGTGCCAGCAGCTATCAGGGACGACCATATTCACCCCTCCACTTT.

The V and J genes are TRBV27 and TRBJ1-1; the match to TRBD1 covers 7 bases. V was clipped by 0 bases and J by 4 bases; unmatched bases: 5. Germline-derived CDR1 and CDR2 are MNHEY and SMNVEV (reference sequence). This CDR3 is 15 amino acids long. CDR3 sequence (DNA): TGTGCCAGCAGTTTATCGCCCTCAGGGGGCACTGAAGCTTTCTTT. Its protein is CASSLSPSGGTEAFF.

This clone was seen a handful of times. CDR3 nucleotide sequence: TGCGCCAGCCGGTCCGGGGGGGCCGGCAATGAGCAGTTCTTC. Its protein is CASRSGGAGNEQFF. This rearrangement joins TRBV5-1 to TRBJ2-1, with TRBD2 matching 8 bases. This CDR3 contains 14 residues. In germline, CDR1 is SGHRS, CDR2 YFSETQ. Trimming cost V 7 bases and J 6 bases; bases outside gene matches: 9.

This chain links TRBV7-9 with TRBJ2-7; D gene unclear. The CDR3 extends over 11 amino acids. Trimming took 4 bases from V and 6 from J, leaving 7 bases between them. Germline V gives CDR1 SEHNR, CDR2 FQNEAQ (reference sequence). For the CDR3, the DNA is TGTGCCAGCAGCTCCCCACCCGAGCAGTACTTC. Its translation is CASSSPPEQYF.

This chain links TRBV19 with TRBJ1-4; D is unclear. The CDR3 length is 17 residues. V was clipped by 4 bases and J by 0 bases, with 15 bases between them. The germline V gene encodes CDR1 LNHDA and CDR2 SQIVND (reference sequence). The CDR3 reads CASSTPGSVATNEKLFF. In DNA, the CDR3 is TGTGCCAGTAGTACCCCGGGGAGTGTGGCAACTAATGAAAAACTGTTTTTT.